These 12 T cell receptor beta chains came from one sample sequenced in a study of blood T cell repertoires in COVID-19. Sequenced by immunoSEQ multiplex PCR; TCRdb stores in-frame clones only, minus some. The sample lists 45,000 to 50,000 clones; approximately 88% were seen once. The sequencing sample was made of peripheral blood. These receptors all stem from a man aged 45-65 years with acute or convalescent COVID-19.

CDR3 bases: TGTGCCAGCAGCCAAGAATTAGCACAGGGGCCCTACGAGCAGTACTTC. This encodes CASSQELAQGPYEQYF. J is TRBJ2-7 and V is TRBV3-1 (or the pseudogene TRBV3-2), with 7 bases that match TRBD1. CDR1 LGHDT and CDR2 YNNKEL come from the germline V gene (reference sequence). V was clipped by 0 bases and J by 2 bases; unmatched bases: 7. The CDR3 consists of 16 residues.

This chain uses TRBV3-1 (or the pseudogene TRBV3-2) with TRBJ2-1, with 10 bases that match TRBD2. The germline CDR1 and CDR2 sequences are LGHDT and YNNKEL (reference sequence). Trimming cost V 4 bases and J 7 bases; bases outside gene matches: 10. The CDR3 covers 16 residues. CDR3 bases: TGTGCCAGCAGCCTAAGTTTAGCGGGAGGCAGGAATGAGCAGTTCTTC. Protein product: CASSLSLAGGRNEQFF.

The CDR3 bases are TGTGCCAGCAGCTCACGGAGCAGTAGCTCCTACAATGAGCAGTTCTTC. Protein sequence: CASSSRSSSSYNEQFF. The chain recombines TRBV11-3 with TRBJ2-1; the D is unclear. The germline gives CDR1 SGHNT, CDR2 YENEEA. The CDR3 is 16 amino acids. The germline V and J ends were trimmed by 4 bases and 0 bases, with 13 bases remaining between them.

The chain has TRBV19 and TRBJ2-5; tentatively, D is TRBD1 (6 bases). Germline assignment: CDR1 LNHDA and CDR2 SQIVND (reference sequence). The germline V and J ends were trimmed by 3 bases and 5 bases, with 13 bases remaining between them. The CDR3 sequence is 14 residues long. The CDR3 is CASSILQGAETQYF. CDR3 coding DNA: TGTGCCAGTAGTATTTTACAGGGTGCGGAGACCCAGTACTTC.

The rearrangement uses TRBV24-1 and TRBJ2-7; 10 bases map to TRBD1. The CDR3 sequence is 17 residues long. V was clipped by 7 bases and J by 4 bases; unmatched bases: 15. Germline CDR1 reads KGHDR; CDR2 reads SFDVKD. The CDR3 loop is CATRPSRGTGETYEQYF. CDR3 bases: TGTGCCACCAGGCCCTCCCGAGGGACAGGGGAAACGTACGAGCAGTACTTC.

The rearrangement links TRBV7-8 to TRBJ1-1, with a weak D call TRBD1 (5 bases). This CDR3 contains 15 residues. V was trimmed by 1 base and J by 0 bases, leaving 9 bases between them. CDR1 and CDR2 (germline): SGHVS, FQNEAQ. This CDR3 is CASSLDRMVNTEAFF. CDR3 nucleotide sequence: TGTGCCAGCAGCTTAGACAGGATGGTGAACACTGAAGCTTTCTTT.

On this clone: At the DNA level, this CDR3 is encoded by other sequences in the same sample as well. The V and J genes are TRBV11-1 and TRBJ2-2; 8 nucleotides align to TRBD1. The CDR3 covers 14 residues. V shed 6 bases, J shed 3 bases, and the junction held 3 bases outside the gene matches. Per germline, CDR1 SGHAT and CDR2 FQDESV (reference sequence). The CDR3, as DNA: TGTGCCAGCAGTTCGGACAGGGACACCGGGGAGCTGTTTTTT. This codes for CASSSDRDTGELFF.

This clone qualifies as medium-sized. V is TRBV15 and J is TRBJ2-3, with TRBD1 matching over 8 bases. The CDR3 totals 15 residues. The germline gives CDR1 LNHNV, CDR2 YYDKDF (reference sequence). J gave up 4 bases and V 0 bases, and 3 bases lay outside the gene matches. This chain's CDR3 is CATSRDGQGADTQYF. In nucleotides, the CDR3 is TGTGCCACCAGCAGAGATGGACAGGGAGCAGATACGCAGTATTTT. The entire variable domain, with the rest obtained from reference TRBV15 and TRBJ2-3, is as follows: DAMVIQNPRYQVTQFGKPVTLSCSQTLNHNVMYWYQQKSSQAPKLLFHYYDKDFNNEADTPDNFQSRRPNTSFCFLDIRSPGLGDTAMYLCATSRDGQGADTQYFGPGTRLTVL.

The chain has TRBV9 and TRBJ2-3; 10 nucleotides agree with TRBD2. V gave up 4 bases and J gave up 2 bases; unmatched junction bases: 7. Germline-derived CDR1 and CDR2 are SGDLS and YYNGEE. The CDR3 is 16 residues long. CDR3: CASSLKRGGSTDTQYF. The CDR3 nucleotides read TGTGCCAGCAGCTTGAAGCGGGGGGGTTCCACAGATACGCAGTATTTT. Full variable domain (remainder filled in from reference TRBV9 and TRBJ2-3): DSGVTQTPKHLITATGQRVTLRCSPRSGDLSVYWYQQSLDQGLQFLIQYYNGEERAKGNILERFSAQQFPDLHSELNLSSLELGDSALYFCASSLKRGGSTDTQYFGPGTRLTVL.

This chain joins TRBV2 and TRBJ1-5; the D gene is possibly TRBD1 (5 bases). The V end was cut by 0 bases, the J end by 3 bases, with 9 bases between. CDR3 length equals 15 residues. The V gene's germline CDR1 is SNHLY and CDR2 FYNNEI. CDR3 bases: TGTGCCAGCAGTGAAGCTGGGGGGTACAATCAGCCCCAGCATTTT. This sequence encodes CASSEAGGYNQPQHF.

The chain combines TRBV4-2 with TRBJ1-2; 7 bases align to TRBD1. The CDR3 sequence is 16 residues long. J was trimmed by 4 bases and V by 0 bases; bases with no gene match: 8. Germline V gene lookup returns CDR1 LGHNA and CDR2 YNFKEQ. As DNA, the CDR3 is TGTGCCAGCAGCCAAGATGGGGACAGTCTATTCTATGGCTACACCTTC. It yields the protein CASSQDGDSLFYGYTF.

The V call is TRBV7-9, the J call TRBJ2-7, with TRBD1 identical over 7 bases. Trimming removed 4 bases from V and 1 base from J; junction bases left unmatched: 13. This CDR3 is 17 amino acids long. CDR1 is SEHNR and CDR2 is FQNEAQ in the germline V gene (reference sequence). Here the CDR3 DNA reads TGTGCCAGCAGCTACTCCTTAGGGGGCGTTAGTTCCTACGAGCAGTACTTC. Protein: CASSYSLGGVSSYEQYF.